This entry concerns a single T cell receptor (beta chain). Its antigen is unidentified. This sample is drawn from a study of cytomegalovirus exposure and HLA in healthy donors. Study-wide results and caveats: Reported results showed that the classifier diagnosed cytomegalovirus status with high specificity and sensitivity. An analysis that was carried out later associated 15,000 to 20,000 TCR beta sequences with HLA alleles at 0.05 false discovery rate. The study designated some 180 TCR beta chains cytomegalovirus-associated.

PCR involved 60 Vbeta and 13 Jbeta primers. Assay used: immunoSEQ multiplex PCR; TCRdb lists only in-frame clones, some missing. This sample has fewer than 60,000 clones; approximately 77% occur once, and the top ten carry 2.5% to 3.5%. The study sampled nominally healthy donors, though unrecorded immune exposures were likely. V shed 1 base and J shed 3 bases, with 4 bases lying between them. Germline V gene data show CDR1 as SGHAT and CDR2 as FQNNGV. There are 12 residues in the CDR3. The chain uses TRBV11-2 and TRBJ2-7; D is unresolved. The material sequenced was PBMCs. The sequence was obtained from a woman aged 40-49 years in good health and CMV-seropositive. CDR3 protein: CASSLGVYEQYF. In DNA, the CDR3 is TGTGCCAGCAGCTTAGGAGTCTACGAGCAGTACTTC.